This T cell receptor beta chain was profiled in a study of blood T cells in healthy people across ages. Study-level points and caveats: Compared with aged donors, long-lived donors showed fewer expanded clones, suggesting selection. Estimates drawn from one million T cells were deemed to understate diversity. The fall in TCR beta diversity per million T cells was roughly linear with age.

PCR was performed a second time for roughly 7 to 12 cycles using a sample-barcoded 5' primer and a J-beta primer mix. TCRdb re-called the 5' RACE reads through MiXCR, storing one row per CDR3 protein. Counted here are over a million distinct CDR3 sequences, around 59% occurring once; the ten biggest clones make up 6.5% to 8.5%. Note on this clonotype: What it binds is not known.

What was sequenced was blood. This TCR was recovered from a man between 18 and 35 years old in good health.

The CDR3 DNA sequence: TGTGCCAGCACCAAAGGGCGGCTAGCACCCAATGAGCAGTTCTTC. Amino acids: CASTKGRLAPNEQFF. The chain employs TRBV11-2 and TRBJ2-1; weak D call: TRBD2 (5 bases). The V end lost 7 bases, the J end lost 6 bases, and 19 bases lay between the germline ends. Germline V gene data show CDR1 as SGHAT and CDR2 as FQNNGV. This CDR3 has 15 amino acids.